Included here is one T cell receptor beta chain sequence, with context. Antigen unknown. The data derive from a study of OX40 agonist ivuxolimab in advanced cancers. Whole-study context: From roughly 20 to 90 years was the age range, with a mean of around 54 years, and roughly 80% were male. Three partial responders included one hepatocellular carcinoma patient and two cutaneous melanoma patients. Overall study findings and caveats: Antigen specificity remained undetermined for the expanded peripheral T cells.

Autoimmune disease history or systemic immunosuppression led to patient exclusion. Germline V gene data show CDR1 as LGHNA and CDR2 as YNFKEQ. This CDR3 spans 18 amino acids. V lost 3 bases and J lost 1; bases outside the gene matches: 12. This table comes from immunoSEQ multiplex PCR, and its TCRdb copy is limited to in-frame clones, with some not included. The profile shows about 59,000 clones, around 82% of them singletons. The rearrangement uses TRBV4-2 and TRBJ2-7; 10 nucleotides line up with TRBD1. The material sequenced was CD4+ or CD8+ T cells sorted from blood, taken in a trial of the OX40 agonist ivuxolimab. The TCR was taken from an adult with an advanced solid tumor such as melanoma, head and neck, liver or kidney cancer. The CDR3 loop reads CASSHPITGTGDSYEQYF. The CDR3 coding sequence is TGTGCCAGCAGCCACCCGATTACCGGGACAGGGGATTCCTACGAGCAGTACTTC.